Below, 30 T cell receptor beta chains from the same sample are listed, as sequenced in a study of OX40 agonist ivuxolimab in advanced cancers. Generated by immunoSEQ multiplex PCR, the TCRdb table keeps only in-frame clones and is missing some. Among 30,000 to 45,000 clones listed, more than 75% were seen once. This sample comprised CD4+ or CD8+ T cells sorted from blood, obtained in a trial of the OX40 agonist ivuxolimab. Receptor source: an adult with an advanced solid tumor such as melanoma, head and neck, liver or kidney cancer.

V and J are TRBV6-5 and TRBJ1-2; 10 positions match TRBD1. V gave up 7 bases and J gave up 4 bases; unmatched junction bases: 6. CDR1 MNHEY and CDR2 SVGAGI come from the germline V gene. This CDR3 has 14 amino acids. The CDR3 sequence: CASTDRGRVYGYTF. For the CDR3, the DNA is TGTGCCAGCACCGACAGGGGGCGAGTCTATGGCTACACCTTC.

This clone was recorded once. The CDR3 protein is CATRRGPGTDTQYF. CDR3 coding DNA: TGTGCCACCCGCCGGGGTCCGGGGACAGATACGCAGTATTTT. The chain recombines TRBV19 with TRBJ2-3; D perhaps matches TRBD2 (5 bases). This CDR3 contains 14 residues. V was shortened by 10 bases and J by 3 bases, with 17 bases between the two germline ends. CDR1 LNHDA and CDR2 SQIVND come from the germline V gene (reference sequence).

The count of this clone is one. The gene calls are TRBV6-4 and TRBJ1-6; weak D call: TRBD1 (5 bases). CDR3 length: 15 amino acids. Germline V CDR1 and CDR2: MRHNA, SNTAGT. Trimming shortened V by 8 bases and J by 8 bases, and 19 bases separated the two germline ends. In nucleotides, the CDR3 is TGTGCCAGCGCGAGAGGGGTTACTACGGATTCACCCCTCCACTTT. This gives the protein CASARGVTTDSPLHF.

The chain uses TRBV7-8 and TRBJ2-7; 13 nucleotides align to TRBD2. Trimming removed 4 bases from V and 0 bases from J; junction bases left unmatched: 3. Germline CDR1 SGHVS, CDR2 FQNEAQ. This CDR3 contains 16 residues. The CDR3: CASSSRLAGGSYEQYF. For the CDR3, the DNA is TGTGCCAGCAGCTCCAGACTAGCGGGAGGCTCCTACGAGCAGTACTTC.

V usage is TRBV7-9 and J usage is TRBJ2-3; no reliable D call. The CDR3 is 15 residues long. Trimming left V 2 bases short and J 4 bases short, with 13 bases between. The germline CDR1 and CDR2 sequences are SEHNR and FQNEAQ (reference sequence). CDR3 nucleotide sequence: TGTGCCAGCAGCTTACTCCGGGTAGGCCCAGATACGCAGTATTTT. Amino acid sequence: CASSLLRVGPDTQYF.

The chain joins TRBV2 to TRBJ1-1; the D gene is possibly TRBD1 (6 bases). CDR3 size: 16 residues. Deletions cut 7 bases from V and 4 bases from J, with 22 bases between. Per germline, CDR1 SNHLY and CDR2 FYNNEI. The CDR3 nucleotides are TGTGCCAGCACTAGGTCAGGGGTTGCGGGGAGCACTGAAGCTTTCTTT. Protein: CASTRSGVAGSTEAFF. The complete variable domain, with remaining parts taken from reference TRBV2 and TRBJ1-1, reads EPEVTQTPSHQVTQMGQEVILRCVPISNHLYFYWYRQILGQKVEFLVSFYNNEISEKSEIFDDQFSVERPDGSNFTLKIRSTKLEDSAMYFCASTRSGVAGSTEAFFGQGTRLTVV.

The V and J genes are TRBV6-4 and TRBJ2-5, with 7 bases fitting TRBD2. This CDR3 region has 15 residues. CDR1 MRHNA and CDR2 SNTAGT come from the germline V gene. V gave up 0 bases and J gave up 2 bases; unmatched junction bases: 3. The CDR3 region has the DNA TGTGCCAGCAGTGACTCGGGGGGGAGACAAGAGACCCAGTACTTC. Amino acid sequence: CASSDSGGRQETQYF.

The rearrangement uses TRBV10-3 and TRBJ2-5; tentative D call: TRBD1 (6 bases). V was clipped by 6 bases and J by 5 bases, with 16 bases between them. From germline, CDR1 is ENHRY and CDR2 SYGVKD. This CDR3 has 14 residues. The CDR3 reads CAIRGTPLVETQYF. The CDR3, as DNA: TGTGCCATCAGGGGGACACCCCTGGTGGAGACCCAGTACTTC.

This chain links TRBV11-2 with TRBJ2-3; D is undetermined. The CDR3 has 13 amino acids. Trimming took off 3 bases at V and 0 bases at J, with 4 bases between the two ends. Germline CDR1 SGHAT, CDR2 FQNNGV. This CDR3 is CASSFESTDTQYF. As DNA, the CDR3 is TGTGCCAGCAGCTTTGAAAGCACAGATACGCAGTATTTT.

CDR3 nucleotide sequence: TGTGCCAGCAGCTTAGATCGGGAGCGCGAGCAGTACTTC. It encodes CASSLDREREQYF. V is TRBV11-3 and J is TRBJ2-7; tentatively, D is TRBD2 (6 bases). Trimming left V 0 bases short and J 6 bases short, with 9 bases between. This CDR3 is 13 amino acids long. CDR1 is SGHNT and CDR2 is YENEEA in the germline V gene.

This sequence joins TRBV2 and TRBJ2-5; 7 bases line up with TRBD1. Germline assignment: CDR1 SNHLY and CDR2 FYNNEI. CDR3 length: 13 amino acids. After removal of 8 bases from V and 5 bases from J, the junction contained 8 bases not matched to a gene. The CDR3 DNA follows: TGTGCCAGCGCCCGACAGGGCCAGGAGACCCAGTACTTC. Amino acids: CASARQGQETQYF.

This clone occurred once. The chain has TRBV11-2 and TRBJ2-7; the D is unclear. Deletions cut 2 bases from V and 0 bases from J, with 8 bases between. The CDR3 has 14 residues. Per germline, CDR1 SGHAT and CDR2 FQNNGV. CDR3 loop: CASSLNRNSYEQYF. Here the CDR3 DNA reads TGTGCCAGCAGCTTAAACCGGAACTCCTACGAGCAGTACTTC.

The rearrangement uses TRBV7-9 and TRBJ1-2; 9 bases match TRBD1. With 4 bases clipped from V and 4 bases from J, the junction kept 10 bases outside the gene matches. CDR1 and CDR2 from the germline V gene are SEHNR and FQNEAQ (reference sequence). The CDR3 runs 16 residues. The CDR3 is CASSSSGGTGIYGYTF. The CDR3 region has the DNA TGTGCCAGCAGCTCCTCCGGAGGGACAGGGATCTATGGCTACACCTTC.

The V call is TRBV11-2, the J call TRBJ2-7; 9 bases align to TRBD2. The CDR3 has 15 residues. V gave up 3 bases and J gave up 1 base; unmatched junction bases: 4. Germline values: CDR1 SGHAT, CDR2 FQNNGV. The CDR3 bases are TGTGCCAGCAGCTTGGCGGGAGGGCCGTCCTACGAGCAGTACTTC. It encodes CASSLAGGPSYEQYF.

This clone was seen a handful of times. CDR3 sequence (DNA): TGTGCCAGCAGCTTAGGGGAGAACGATGAGCAGTTCTTC. Protein sequence: CASSLGENDEQFF. The gene calls are TRBV7-9 and TRBJ2-1; D is possibly TRBD2 (5 bases). Germline V gene data show CDR1 as SEHNR and CDR2 as FQNEAQ (reference sequence). The V gene lost 1 base and the J gene lost 8 bases, with 9 bases spanning the gap. This CDR3 region has 13 residues.

The chain uses TRBV2 and TRBJ1-4; D possibly corresponds to TRBD1 (6 bases). Germline CDR1 SNHLY, CDR2 FYNNEI. CDR3 length: 12 amino acids. The V gene lost 8 bases and the J gene lost 7 bases, with 11 bases spanning the gap. The CDR3 spells CASRDNREKLFF. As DNA, the CDR3 is TGTGCCAGCCGGGACAATCGTGAAAAACTGTTTTTT.

V gene TRBV2 combines with J gene TRBJ2-5; the D call may be TRBD1 or TRBD2 (5 bases each). The length of the CDR3 is 14 residues. The V end lost 7 bases, the J end lost 8 bases, and 20 bases lay between the germline ends. The germline CDR1 and CDR2 sequences are SNHLY and FYNNEI. CDR3 residues: CASKKGEGRETQYF. In nucleotides, the CDR3 is TGTGCCAGCAAGAAAGGAGAGGGACGTGAAACCCAGTACTTC.

The chain recombines TRBV6-4 with TRBJ1-5; D unresolved. The ends were cut back, 4 bases at V and 3 bases at J, with 7 bases in the middle. Germline lookup yields CDR1 MRHNA and CDR2 SNTAGT. CDR3 length equals 13 residues. CDR3 nucleotide sequence: TGTGCCAGCAGTGTTGGGCCCAATCAGCCCCAGCATTTT. Translating it yields CASSVGPNQPQHF.

This chain links TRBV4-2 with TRBJ2-2; 13 bases agree with TRBD2. CDR1 is LGHNA and CDR2 is YNFKEQ in the germline V gene. V lost 3 bases, J lost 3 bases, and 10 bases stayed unmatched. The CDR3 has 19 residues. CDR3: CASSHPGLAGTLDTGELFF. The DNA of the CDR3 is TGTGCCAGCAGCCACCCGGGACTAGCGGGAACCCTAGACACCGGGGAGCTGTTTTTT.

This clone was seen more than once but under ten times. The rearrangement joins TRBV2 to TRBJ1-2; no definite D call. The CDR3 consists of 11 residues. Germline lookup yields CDR1 SNHLY and CDR2 FYNNEI. V was cut by 8 bases and J by 12 bases, with 16 bases left in between. The CDR3 DNA reads TGTGCCAGCTCGGCACAGTCCGGGAACACCTTC. Translated, it gives CASSAQSGNTF.

This chain joins TRBV21-1 and TRBJ2-2. TRBV21-1 represents a pseudogene. The CDR3 loop spans 16 amino acids. CDR3 sequence: CASSKGVPRNTGELFF. As DNA, the CDR3 is TGTGCCAGCAGCAAAGGTGTCCCACGGAACACCGGGGAGCTGTTTTTT.

This clone appeared a single time. The chain combines TRBV5-1 with TRBJ1-2, with D perhaps TRBD1 (6 bases). With 0 bases removed from V and 0 bases from J, the gap between germline ends came to 9 bases. CDR1 and CDR2 from the germline V gene are SGHRS and YFSETQ. This CDR3 has 15 amino acids. CDR3 bases: TGCGCCAGCAGCTTGGCACAGGGAACTAACTATGGCTACACCTTC. Translating gives CASSLAQGTNYGYTF.

This chain uses TRBV5-1 with TRBJ2-2; maybe TRBD2 (5 bases). Trimming took 1 base from V and 0 from J, leaving 13 bases between them. Per germline, CDR1 SGHRS and CDR2 YFSETQ. CDR3 size: 17 residues. The chain's CDR3 is CASSLLSGGANTGELFF. CDR3 in DNA: TGCGCCAGCAGCTTGTTGAGCGGTGGGGCGAACACCGGGGAGCTGTTTTTT.

The chain links TRBV10-2 to TRBJ2-2; 7 bases fit TRBD1. The CDR3 has 14 amino acids. Germline V gives CDR1 WSHSY, CDR2 SAAADI. Losses at the gene ends were 3 bases for V and 5 bases for J; bases not matched to a gene: 3. The chain's CDR3 is CASSEQGWTGELFF. CDR3 DNA sequence: TGCGCCAGCAGTGAACAGGGGTGGACCGGGGAGCTGTTTTTT.

The J gene is TRBJ1-6, the V gene TRBV7-2; D not certain. The germline V and J ends were trimmed by 6 bases and 5 bases, with 11 bases remaining between them. Germline V gene data show CDR1 as SGHTA and CDR2 as FQGNSA. The CDR3 has 14 residues. Here the CDR3 DNA reads TGTGCCAGCAGTATTGGGCCGGATAATTCACCCCTCCACTTT. As protein: CASSIGPDNSPLHF.

The V and J genes are TRBV4-2 and TRBJ2-7; 8 nucleotides agree with TRBD2. In germline, CDR1 is LGHNA, CDR2 YNFKEQ. The junction had 5 bases not matched to a gene; V was cut back by 1 base and J by 3 bases. This CDR3 has 15 amino acids. The CDR3 sequence is CASSQGTREVYEQYF. The DNA of the CDR3 is TGTGCCAGCAGCCAAGGGACGCGGGAGGTCTACGAGCAGTACTTC.

By share, this clone ranks as medium-sized (0.01 to 0.1%). This chain uses TRBV5-4 with TRBJ2-1; no firm D call. CDR3 size: 14 residues. Trimming stripped 0 bases from V and 8 bases from J, with 12 bases between. Germline assignment: CDR1 SGHNT and CDR2 YYREEE (reference sequence). CDR3 DNA: TGTGCCAGCAGCTTGGCCCCGACTTCGGATGAGCAGTTCTTC. Encoded protein: CASSLAPTSDEQFF. Using reference TRBV5-4 and TRBJ2-1 for the parts outside the CDR3, the full variable domain is ETGVTQSPTHLIKTRGQQVTLRCSSQSGHNTVSWYQQALGQGPQFIFQYYREEENGRGNFPPRFSGLQFPNYSSELNVNALELDDSALYLCASSLAPTSDEQFFGPGTRLTVL.

The rearrangement joins TRBV7-8 to TRBJ2-7, with D tentatively TRBD2 (6 bases). Germline-derived CDR1 and CDR2 are SGHVS and FQNEAQ. Trimming shortened V by 5 bases and J by 6 bases, and 17 bases separated the two germline ends. The CDR3 spans 14 residues. The CDR3 DNA reads TGTGCCAGCAGCGGGAGGTCTCTATTGAGCGAGCAGTACTTC. Encoded protein: CASSGRSLLSEQYF.

The J gene is TRBJ2-1, the V gene TRBV6-6; the match to TRBD2 covers 11 bases. V was clipped by 6 bases and J by 4 bases; unmatched bases: 8. CDR1 is MNHNY, CDR2 SVGAGI, per germline (reference sequence). The CDR3 extends over 16 amino acids. For the CDR3, the DNA is TGTGCCAGCAGATCCAGAGGGACTAGCGGATACAATGAGCAGTTCTTC. It encodes CASRSRGTSGYNEQFF.

The chain is built from TRBV19 and TRBJ2-1; 9 positions match TRBD2. The V gene's germline CDR1 is LNHDA and CDR2 SQIVND (reference sequence). The trim removed 9 bases at V and 9 bases at J, leaving 12 bases unmatched. This CDR3 has 14 amino acids. The CDR3 DNA reads as TGTGCCAGCATGCCGGGACTAGCCTCCACTGAGCAGTTCTTC. Protein: CASMPGLASTEQFF.